One and the same sample provided the 25 T cell receptor beta chains below, sequenced in a study of cytomegalovirus exposure and HLA in healthy donors. PCR involved 60 Vbeta and 13 Jbeta primers. Using immunoSEQ multiplex PCR, the repertoire was profiled, and TCRdb retains in-frame clones only, with some absent. The table has under 130,000 clones, approximately 70% seen once. The sample was PBMCs. The receptors originated from a man younger than 40 in good health and CMV-seropositive.

The sample holds a few counts of this clone. Its ends do not fully match the called genes, so a read error is possible. The V gene is TRBV5-4, the J gene TRBJ2-5; perhaps TRBD1 as D (5 bases). The CDR3 length is 16 residues. CDR1 and CDR2 (germline): SGHNT, YYREEE (reference sequence). The CDR3 DNA follows: TGTGCCAGCAGCTTGGCTCAATCCGTGGGCAGGGAAAGATCGGACTTC. It specifies CASSLAQSVGRERSDF.

This chain connects TRBV10-1 to TRBJ1-1; D gene ambiguous. The V gene's germline CDR1 is WNHNN and CDR2 SYGVQD (reference sequence). The CDR3 covers 14 residues. V was clipped by 4 bases and J by 0 bases, with 9 bases between them. CDR3 DNA sequence: TGCGCCAGCAGTGTCGGTGCCATGAACACTGAAGCTTTCTTT. This sequence encodes CASSVGAMNTEAFF.

This chain links TRBV7-8 with TRBJ2-7, with D tentatively TRBD2 (5 bases). Germline V gene sequence: CDR1 SGHVS, CDR2 FQNEAQ. The CDR3 sequence is 14 residues long. V lost 1 base and J 6 bases, leaving 13 bases between the germline ends. The CDR3 is CASSLGGLSGEQYF. The CDR3 DNA is TGTGCCAGCAGCTTAGGAGGGCTGTCGGGCGAGCAGTACTTC. Drawing the rest from reference TRBV7-8 and TRBJ2-7, the complete variable domain is GAGVSQSPRYKVAKRGQDVALRCDPISGHVSLFWYQQALGQGPEFLTYFQNEAQLDKSGLPSDRFFAERPEGSVSTLKIQRTQQEDSAVYLCASSLGGLSGEQYFGPGTRLTVT.

This clone was found a few times. The V and J genes are TRBV2 and TRBJ2-7; the D is unclear. The germline V gene has CDR1 SNHLY and CDR2 FYNNEI. The CDR3 is 11 residues long. The CDR3 DNA reads TGTAACAGCAGTGACGCCTACGAGCAGTACTTC. This codes for CNSSDAYEQYF.

The chain's CDR3 is CASSFVLYGYTF. In DNA form, the CDR3 reads TGTGCCAGCAGCTTCGTACTCTATGGCTACACCTTC. The chain uses TRBV5-5 and TRBJ1-2; D not resolved. The germline CDR1 and CDR2 sequences are SGHKS and YYEKEE (reference sequence). The V end was cut by 2 bases, the J end by 4 bases, with 6 bases between. This CDR3 is 12 amino acids long.

This clone has just a few counts. The V call is TRBV19, the J call TRBJ1-5, with unresolved D. Germline V lookup: CDR1 LNHDA, CDR2 SQIVND (reference sequence). The CDR3 spans 15 residues. Trimming pared 5 bases from V and 1 base from J, leaving 12 bases between. CDR3 amino acids: CASSSSGGSNQPQHF. DNA of the CDR3: TGTGCCAGTAGTTCGTCGGGTGGGAGCAATCAGCCCCAGCATTTT. Full variable domain (remainder filled in from reference TRBV19 and TRBJ1-5): DGGITQSPKYLFRKEGQNVTLSCEQNLNHDAMYWYRQDPGQGLRLIYYSQIVNDFQKGDIAEGYSVSREKKESFPLTVTSAQKNPTAFYLCASSSSGGSNQPQHFGDGTRLSIL.

This sequence joins TRBV27 and TRBJ2-2; 8 bases are a match to TRBD1. Per germline, CDR1 MNHEY and CDR2 SMNVEV (reference sequence). Trimming removed 0 bases from V and 2 bases from J; junction bases left unmatched: 5. There are 17 residues in the CDR3. The CDR3 coding sequence is TGTGCCAGCAGTTTATCCAGCGGACAGGGCAACACCGGGGAGCTGTTTTTT. Translating gives CASSLSSGQGNTGELFF.

The gene calls are TRBV1 and TRBJ2-3; the table's D call TRBD2 went unverified against the DNA. TRBV1 is listed as a pseudogene. This CDR3 comprises 15 residues. CDR3 region: CTSSQEPPRSGTQYF. CDR3 coding DNA: TGCACCAGCAGCCAAGAACCCCCCCGGAGCGGTACGCAGTATTTT.

The chain joins TRBV5-4 to TRBJ2-7, with 9 positions matching TRBD1. The J segment lost 1 base and the V segment lost 4 bases, leaving 6 bases of the junction unmatched. The germline V gene encodes CDR1 SGHNT and CDR2 YYREEE (reference sequence). This CDR3 is 15 amino acids long. DNA for the CDR3: TGTGCCAGCAGCCCTGGACAGGGGAGGTCCTACGAGCAGTACTTC. It yields the protein CASSPGQGRSYEQYF.

V usage is TRBV6-5 and J usage is TRBJ2-7, with 7 bases fitting TRBD1. The V gene end was trimmed by 4 bases and the J gene end by 3 bases; junction bases not matched to a gene: 3. The length of the CDR3 is 13 residues. Germline V gene lookup returns CDR1 MNHEY and CDR2 SVGAGI. The CDR3 region is CASSSDRYYEQYF. The CDR3 DNA is TGTGCCAGCAGTTCGGACAGGTACTACGAGCAGTACTTC.

This clone was seen more than once but under ten times. Other DNA sequences within the sample encode an identical CDR3. The rearrangement links TRBV7-2 to TRBJ2-7; perhaps TRBD2 as D (6 bases). Germline V gives CDR1 SGHTA, CDR2 FQGNSA. V was trimmed by 0 bases and J by 1 base, leaving 7 bases between them. The CDR3 contains 14 residues. This CDR3 reads CASSLAGGSYEQYF. The CDR3 nucleotides read TGTGCCAGCAGCTTAGCGGGGGGATCCTACGAGCAGTACTTC.

The rearrangement uses TRBV6-5 and TRBJ2-7; 8 bases are shared with TRBD1. Germline lookup yields CDR1 MNHEY and CDR2 SVGAGI. The junction had 5 bases not matched to a gene; V was cut back by 4 bases and J by 0 bases. The CDR3 consists of 15 residues. The CDR3 coding sequence is TGTGCCAGCAGTTCCCTTACAGGGGGCTCCTACGAGCAGTACTTC. This translates into CASSSLTGGSYEQYF.

This clone has more than one count but fewer than ten. The chain employs TRBV19 and TRBJ2-7; the match to TRBD2 covers 7 bases. Germline-derived CDR1 and CDR2 are LNHDA and SQIVND (reference sequence). CDR3 length equals 17 residues. The V and J ends lost 5 bases and 2 bases, in that order; junction bases with no gene match: 15. The CDR3 region is CASSSDAGGRGTYEQYF. CDR3 bases: TGTGCCAGTAGTTCCGACGCCGGCGGGCGGGGGACCTACGAGCAGTACTTC.

This clone was recorded a few times. The rearrangement links TRBV10-3 to TRBJ1-3, with TRBD1 as a possible D gene (5 bases). Deletions cut 4 bases from V and 2 bases from J, with 12 bases between. The CDR3 totals 15 residues. Germline V CDR1 and CDR2: ENHRY, SYGVKD. The CDR3 sequence is CAISVGGAAGNTIYF. The CDR3, as DNA: TGTGCCATCAGTGTGGGGGGAGCTGCTGGAAACACCATATATTTT.

This clone was seen only a few times. The chain has TRBV21-1 and TRBJ1-1; the table's D call TRBD1 went unverified against the DNA. TRBV21-1 is a documented pseudogene. CDR3 length: 13 amino acids. CDR3 coding DNA: TGTGCCAGCGCGCAGGGCCTATACACTGAAGCTTTCTTT. Its translation: CASAQGLYTEAFF.

The chain is built from TRBV11-2 and TRBJ1-1; no reliable D call. Germline CDR1 and CDR2: SGHAT and FQNNGV. This CDR3 has 13 amino acids. The V end lost 4 bases, the J end lost 1 base, and 7 bases lay between the germline ends. The CDR3 DNA is TGTGCCAGCAGCTCACAATCGAACACTGAAGCTTTCTTT. Amino acid sequence: CASSSQSNTEAFF.

Note on this clone: Relative to the germline gene, one junction end is altered; a read error may explain this. This chain links TRBV6-5 with TRBJ2-7, with D possibly TRBD1 on 6 matching bases. The CDR3 sequence is 15 residues long. Germline V gives CDR1 MNHEY, CDR2 SVGAGI. This CDR3 is CAGSYTRRQVNEQYF. The CDR3, as DNA: TGTGCCGGCAGTTACACCCGGCGACAGGTGAACGAGCAGTACTTC.

The V and J genes are TRBV7-8 and TRBJ1-2, with unresolved D. The V and J ends lost 5 bases and 3 bases respectively, with 19 bases between them. This CDR3 comprises 16 residues. Germline assignment: CDR1 SGHVS and CDR2 FQNEAQ. The CDR3 DNA reads TGTGCCAGCAGCCCTGAGATCAAAACCTCGTACTATGGCTACACCTTC. This translates into CASSPEIKTSYYGYTF.

The chain combines TRBV27 with TRBJ2-1, with 10 bases matching TRBD2. Germline V gives CDR1 MNHEY, CDR2 SMNVEV (reference sequence). This CDR3 contains 17 residues. V trimming: 5 bases; J trimming: 7 bases; junction bases outside the gene matches: 14. CDR3 amino acids: CASSPNTSGGARNEQFF. The CDR3 coding sequence is TGTGCCAGCAGTCCAAACACCAGCGGGGGGGCGCGAAATGAGCAGTTCTTC.

V and J are TRBV7-2 and TRBJ1-5; D gene ambiguous. The CDR3 extends over 13 amino acids. From germline, CDR1 is SGHTA and CDR2 FQGNSA. V was cut by 5 bases and J by 2 bases, with 7 bases left in between. The CDR3 coding sequence is TGTGCCAGCAGCCCCCCGGGCAATCAGCCCCAGCATTTT. Its translation is CASSPPGNQPQHF.

In this sample, this clone turned up a few times. The chain joins TRBV4-2 to TRBJ1-6; D remains ambiguous. This CDR3 spans 13 amino acids. V was pared by 4 bases and J by 10 bases, with 11 bases between. Germline CDR1 and CDR2: LGHNA and YNFKEQ. The CDR3 region has the DNA TGTGCCAGCAGCCGGGAGGTCGGGTCACCCCTCCACTTT. This sequence encodes CASSREVGSPLHF.

V gene TRBV11-3 combines with J gene TRBJ2-2, with 14 bases identical to TRBD2. Losses at the gene ends were 4 bases for V and 1 base for J; bases not matched to a gene: 8. This CDR3 region has 19 residues. The germline gives CDR1 SGHNT, CDR2 YENEEA. The CDR3 DNA reads as TGTGCCAGCAGCTCCTACTACGGACTAGCGGGGGGGAACACCGGGGAGCTGTTTTTT. Residues: CASSSYYGLAGGNTGELFF. The variable domain in full, with the rest retrieved from reference TRBV11-3 and TRBJ2-2, is EAGVVQSPRYKIIEKKQPVAFWCNPISGHNTLYWYLQNLGQGPELLIRYENEEAVDDSQLPKDRFSAERLKGVDSTLKIQPAELGDSAVYLCASSSYYGLAGGNTGELFFGEGSRLTVL.

The chain combines TRBV7-9 with TRBJ1-1; 8 nucleotides align to TRBD1. With V trimmed by 5 bases and J by 1 base, 6 bases remained unmatched. Germline CDR1 and CDR2: SEHNR and FQNEAQ (reference sequence). This CDR3 contains 15 residues. The DNA for the CDR3 is TGTGCCAGCAGCGGCTCCAGGGGGCGGAACACTGAAGCTTTCTTT. Protein product: CASSGSRGRNTEAFF.

The chain recombines TRBV10-3 with TRBJ1-1, with D possibly being TRBD1 (5 bases). CDR1 and CDR2 from the germline V gene are ENHRY and SYGVKD. The CDR3 has 14 residues. Trimming shortened V by 11 bases and J by 3 bases, and 19 bases separated the two germline ends. The CDR3 DNA sequence: TGTGCCGTAAACGGGGGAGGGCCGGACACTGAAGCTTTCTTT. Its protein is CAVNGGGPDTEAFF.

The CDR3 here is CASSQEGTGAYNEQFF. DNA for the CDR3: TGCGCCAGCAGCCAAGAGGGGACGGGGGCCTACAATGAGCAGTTCTTC. The V call is TRBV4-1, the J call TRBJ2-1; tentatively, D is TRBD2 (6 bases). V dropped 0 bases and J dropped 2 bases, with 11 bases sitting between them. CDR3 length equals 16 residues. The germline gives CDR1 MGHRA, CDR2 YSYEKL.